This entry describes one T cell receptor beta chain. Only one count was recorded for this clone. What this receptor recognizes is not known. No base-level quality is on record; no much larger clone is a single base apart. The sample originates from a study of immunodeficiency (dated 2019 in TCRdb). Background on the whole study: Repertoire analysis was done to look for VDJ recombination defects and oligoclonality.

Genomic DNA was isolated using the QIAamp DNA Blood Mini Kit and then sent out for immunoSEQ repertoire analysis. Using a standard quantity of genomic DNA template, multiplex PCR was run to amplify the CDR3 regions. An Illumina platform was used to sequence the PCR products. Per the original workflow: Sequences were mapped to a reference, using V, D and J gene definitions from IMGT. To get rid of PCR and sequencing errors, closely related sequences were merged using a nearest-neighbor clustering algorithm. V, D and J usage in productive unique and total sequences was analyzed using ImmunoSEQ Analyzer tools and R version 3.6.1. TCRdb provides this immuneACCESS table in a form limited to in-frame rearrangements. Some clones are lacking; in checked studies, under half of them reflect an unresolved V gene, and why the rest are absent is not known. Clonal size and the V and J genes are those of that table, whereas D and trimming came from the DNA. A total of some 3,900 clones appear in this sample, approximately 90% of them only once. Clones ranked in the top ten supply roughly 4% of the sample.

On the study overall, not on this receptor specifically: Severe oligoclonality, judged by top-100 and total clonotype frequencies, was seen in patient CD8+ but not CD4+ T cells. Between patients and controls, productive entropy and V-J pairing of CD4+ T cells looked similar. In entropy comparisons, n=3 (open circles) was shown for patients versus healthy controls, and a thymic development effect was only suggested as possible.

Before TCR sequencing, CD3+CD4+ T cells were sorted from fresh PBMCs. The TCR was taken from a human donor in good health. The sample consisted of CD4+ T cells from blood.

The CDR3 sequence is CASSLVSRVDGETQYF. The sequence in DNA is TGTGCCAGCAGCTTAGTTTCTAGAGTTGATGGGGAGACCCAGTACTTC. Rearrangement joined TRBV7-9 to TRBJ2-5; the D gene cannot be resolved reliably. CDR1 is given as SEHNR and CDR2 as FQNEAQ, both from the germline V gene (reference sequence). There are 16 amino acids in the CDR3, from cysteine to phenylalanine inclusive. Only the CDR3 part of the read is kept: 48 bases, read in frame from the first base. V is cut by 1 base and J by 5 bases, and the space between the germline ends is 17 bases. When the CDR3 is completed using the reference TRBV7-9 and TRBJ2-5 genes on either side, the full variable domain is DTGVSQNPRHKITKRGQNVTFRCDPISEHNRLYWYRQTLGQGPEFLTYFQNEAQLEKSRLLSDRFSAERPKGSFSTLEIQRTEQGDSAMYLCASSLVSRVDGETQYFGPGTRLLVL.